In this sample, the clone carrying this T cell receptor (beta chain) turned up a few times. Antigen specificity is unknown. The V end lost 4 bases, the J end lost 5 bases, and 13 bases lay between the germline ends. The length of the CDR3 is 14 residues. The germline V gene encodes CDR1 SGHRS and CDR2 YFSETQ. Expressed TCRB transcripts were sequenced because the isolated RNA had all been reverse transcribed beforehand. Clones were sequenced by immunoSEQ multiplex PCR, and TCRdb holds only the in-frame ones, with some missing. Of more than 150,000 clones detected, 7% to 9.5% appear once; the ten largest clones hold around 0.64%. The sample comes from a study of beta chain features in type 1 diabetes. Study results and caveats: Type 1 diabetes patients showed fewer insertions and more deletions at VDJ junctions. A moderate, significant TCRB CDR3 shortening appeared in type 1 diabetes across four CD4+ subsets.

The receptor comes from a woman aged 30 to 39 with type 1 diabetes. The rearrangement joins TRBV5-1 to TRBJ2-1; D possibly corresponds to TRBD2 (5 bases). Input material: central memory CD4+ T cells from blood. As DNA, the CDR3 is TGCGCCAGCAGCCTCGGGATGGGCAACAATGAGCAGTTCTTC. It yields the protein CASSLGMGNNEQFF.